This T cell receptor (beta chain) was sequenced during a study of blood T cell repertoires in COVID-19. Study overall: The United States, Italy and Spain were the sources of the acute and convalescent COVID-19 samples. PBMCs, B-cell-depleted T cells, or T cells were the source of the cDNA or gDNA that made up the material.

As processed by the authors: Nucleated cell number was recorded as an estimate derived from reference gene primer amplification. The table came from immunoSEQ multiplex PCR; TCRdb's copy has only in-frame clones and leaves some out. From that table come the V and J calls and clone size; the DNA was used to work out D and trimming. The sample includes some 530,000 clones, over 75% of them seen just once. The sequenced sample consisted of peripheral blood. The source is a human donor in a cohort sampled during active COVID-19.

The CDR3 protein is CASSLQGQGSEQYF. The CDR3 nucleotides are TGTGCCAGCAGCTTACAGGGACAGGGTAGCGAGCAGTACTTC. This chain joins TRBV7-3 and TRBJ2-7; 9 nucleotides align to TRBD1. The length of the CDR3 is 14 residues. CDR1 SGHTA and CDR2 FQGTGA come from the germline V gene. The trim removed 2 bases at V and 6 bases at J, leaving 5 bases unmatched.